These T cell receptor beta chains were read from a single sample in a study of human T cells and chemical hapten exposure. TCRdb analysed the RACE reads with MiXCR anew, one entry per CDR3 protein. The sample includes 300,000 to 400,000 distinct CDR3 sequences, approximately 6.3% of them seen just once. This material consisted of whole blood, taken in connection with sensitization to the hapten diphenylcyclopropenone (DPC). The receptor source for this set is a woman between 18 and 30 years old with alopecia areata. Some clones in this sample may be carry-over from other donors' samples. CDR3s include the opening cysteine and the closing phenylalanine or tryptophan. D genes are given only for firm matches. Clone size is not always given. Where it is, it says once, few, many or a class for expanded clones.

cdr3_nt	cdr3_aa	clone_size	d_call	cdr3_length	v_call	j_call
TGTGCCATCAGTGGACAGACATTAAACACTGAAGCTTTCTTT	CAISGQTLNTEAFF	few	NA	14	TRBV10-3	TRBJ1-1
TGTGCCAGCAGTTACCAGACAGGGAGTAGGTACTTC	CASSYQTGSRYF	many	TRBD1	12	TRBV12-3/TRBV12-4	TRBJ2-5
TGTGCCAGCAGTTACGGCGGGACAAGCATGAACACTGAAGCTTTCTTT	CASSYGGTSMNTEAFF	many	NA	16	TRBV6-5	TRBJ1-1
TGTGCCAGCAGCCAAAGGAGGCAGAACGAGCAGTACTTC	CASSQRRQNEQYF	NA	NA	13	TRBV3-1	TRBJ2-7
TGCGCCAGCAGCCATTTGGTTCAGGGGGCGACAGATACGCAGTATTTT	CASSHLVQGATDTQYF	few	TRBD1	16	TRBV4-3	TRBJ2-3
TGTGCCAGCAGTTTATATTGGACAGGGTCCACCGGGGAGCTGTTTTTT	CASSLYWTGSTGELFF	NA	TRBD1	16	TRBV27	TRBJ2-2
TGTGCCAGCAGTGCCCGGACAGGGTATAGCAATCAGCCCCAGCATTTT	CASSARTGYSNQPQHF	many	TRBD1	16	TRBV6-1	TRBJ1-5
TGTGCCAGCAATAAAGGTCTGGACGTCCTGACTTTC	CASNKGLDVLTF	few	NA	12	TRBV6-2/TRBV6-3	TRBJ2-6
TGTGCCAGCAGTTTCAGGGTTAGCAATCAGCCCCAGCATTTT	CASSFRVSNQPQHF	NA	NA	14	TRBV12-3/TRBV12-4	TRBJ1-5
TGCAGTGCTAGAGTGGTAGCGGGGAACGAGCAGTACTTC	CSARVVAGNEQYF	NA	TRBD2	13	TRBV20-1	TRBJ2-7
TGTGCCAGCAGCTCCCCGATGAGGGCGGGGGAGCAGTTCTTC	CASSSPMRAGEQFF	few	NA	14	TRBV7-3	TRBJ2-1